The next 28 T cell receptor beta chains were all read from a single sample in a study of CD4 and CD8 cells across lung adenocarcinoma regions. TCRdb called the PCR reads again in MiXCR, with one record for every CDR3 protein. The sample has about 20,000 distinct CDR3 sequences, about 53% seen once. The specimen was CD8+ T cells from the center of a lung tumor. These receptors originate from a female donor with lung adenocarcinoma. The CD4 and CD8 labels of this study may be unreliable.

The chain has TRBV6-1 and TRBJ1-6, with D tentatively TRBD1 (6 bases). This CDR3 is built from 16 residues. Germline CDR1 and CDR2: MNHNS and SASEGT. The V gene lost 4 bases and the J gene lost 8 bases, with 18 bases spanning the gap. In DNA form, the CDR3 reads TGTGCCAGCAGTGGGGCGTCTGGGACAAGGTATTCACCCCTCCACTTT. This encodes CASSGASGTRYSPLHF.

This clonotype was detected only a few times. The chain links TRBV20-1 to TRBJ2-7; the match to TRBD2 covers 12 bases. Per the germline V gene, CDR1 is DFQATT and CDR2 is SNEGSKA (reference sequence). The CDR3 length is 15 residues. J was trimmed by 5 bases and V by 8 bases; bases with no gene match: 13. CDR3 residues: CSTNNRLAGENEQYF. In DNA form, the CDR3 reads TGCAGTACGAACAACCGACTAGCGGGAGAGAACGAGCAGTACTTC.

The rearrangement links TRBV6-5 to TRBJ2-3, with D tentatively TRBD1 or TRBD2 (6 bases each). Germline CDR1 MNHEY, CDR2 SVGAGI. V was pared by 0 bases and J by 5 bases, with 12 bases between. The CDR3 runs to 15 residues. In DNA, the CDR3 is TGTGCCAGCAGTTACTCAGGGGGGCTGGGAGATACGCAGTATTTT. It codes for CASSYSGGLGDTQYF.

Points on this clonotype: A read error may account for a junction end that differs from germline. The rearrangement links TRBV27 to TRBJ2-4; the match to TRBD2 covers 8 bases. Germline lookup yields CDR1 MNHEY and CDR2 SMNVEV (reference sequence). The CDR3 is 13 amino acids. CDR3 bases: TGTGGCAGCGGGGGCCGGGAACAAGACGCTCAGTACTTC. It codes for CGSGGREQDAQYF.

On this clonotype itself: Just one base apart from a much larger clone, this may be a read error. This likely comes from a read error, as the CDR3 has no conserved phenylalanine or tryptophan at its end. V gene TRBV12-3 or TRBV12-4 combines with J gene TRBJ2-6; the D is unclear. V was cut by 3 bases and J by 0 bases, with 6 bases left in between. This CDR3 spans 15 amino acids. Here the CDR3 DNA reads TGTGCCAGCAGTTTCCTCGCCTCTGGGGCCAACGTCCTGACTGTC. Residues: CASSFLASGANVLTV.

This clonotype occurred many times. The chain couples TRBV27 to TRBJ1-4; D remains unclear. The CDR3 is 14 residues long. The germline gives CDR1 MNHEY, CDR2 SMNVEV (reference sequence). V was trimmed by 3 bases and J by 3 bases, leaving 8 bases between them. The CDR3 DNA sequence: TGTGCCAGCAGTTTTGCTGGGCCTAATGAAAAACTGTTTTTT. Its translation is CASSFAGPNEKLFF.

The count of this clonotype is one. This chain connects TRBV27 to TRBJ2-3, with 7 bases aligning to TRBD1. The germline CDR1 and CDR2 sequences are MNHEY and SMNVEV (reference sequence). The CDR3 extends over 16 amino acids. J gave up 1 base and V 5 bases, and 9 bases lay outside the gene matches. The CDR3 protein is CASSGTVPRGTDTQYF. The CDR3 DNA reads TGTGCCAGCAGTGGGACAGTCCCGCGGGGCACAGATACGCAGTATTTT.

Only a few counts were recorded for this clonotype. This rearrangement joins TRBV5-1 to TRBJ2-5, with D tentatively TRBD2 (6 bases). The CDR3 sequence is 14 residues long. The V end lost 2 bases, the J end lost 2 bases, and 10 bases lay between the germline ends. CDR1 is SGHRS and CDR2 is YFSETQ in the germline V gene. CDR3 region: CASSFNRGQETQYF. CDR3 DNA sequence: TGCGCCAGCAGCTTTAACCGGGGGCAAGAGACCCAGTACTTC.

This clonotype was observed once. One end of the junction is discordant with germline, which a read error may explain. This chain connects TRBV12-3 or TRBV12-4 to TRBJ2-3; 11 nucleotides align to TRBD1. The CDR3 length is 18 residues. This CDR3 is CASSNPGTGGCGPDTQYF. For the CDR3, the DNA is TGTGCCAGCAGCAACCCGGGGACAGGGGGTTGTGGCCCAGATACGCAGTACTTT.

The chain is built from TRBV27 and TRBJ2-1, with TRBD1 as a possible D gene (5 bases). Germline V lookup: CDR1 MNHEY, CDR2 SMNVEV (reference sequence). CDR3 length: 15 amino acids. Trimming left V 4 bases short and J 0 bases short, with 10 bases between. CDR3 DNA sequence: TGTGCCAGCAGTTCAGGACACAGCTCCTACAATGAGCAGTTCTTC. Amino acids: CASSSGHSSYNEQFF.

The V call is TRBV6-1, the J call TRBJ2-2; 10 positions match TRBD2. The CDR3 is 14 residues long. J was trimmed by 7 bases and V by 5 bases; bases with no gene match: 4. The germline V gene has CDR1 MNHNS and CDR2 SASEGT. The CDR3 protein is CASSSGGAIGELFF. The CDR3 nucleotides read TGTGCCAGCAGTAGCGGGGGGGCCATCGGGGAGCTGTTTTTT.

The CDR3 nucleotides read TGCGCCAGCAGCCAACGACTCGGGTCAGACTATGGCTACACCTTC. This translates into CASSQRLGSDYGYTF. The chain joins TRBV4-1 to TRBJ1-2, with D unclear. V was pared by 2 bases and J by 3 bases, with 13 bases between. This CDR3 has 15 residues. The germline V gene has CDR1 MGHRA and CDR2 YSYEKL.

The genes are TRBV3-1 and TRBJ1-2; 8 nucleotides agree with TRBD1. From germline, CDR1 is LGHDT and CDR2 YNNKEL (reference sequence). CDR3 size: 14 residues. The J segment lost 4 bases and the V segment lost 3 bases, leaving 4 bases of the junction unmatched. The CDR3: CASSHGRGLYGYTF. As DNA, the CDR3 is TGTGCCAGCAGCCATGGCAGGGGGCTCTATGGCTACACCTTC.

This clonotype was seen more than once but under ten times. The rearrangement joins TRBV6-1 to TRBJ2-4, with TRBD2 matching 11 bases. CDR3 length: 14 residues. Germline V gives CDR1 MNHNS, CDR2 SASEGT. J lost 7 bases, V lost 6 bases, and 5 bases had no gene match. In DNA, the CDR3 is TGTGCCAGCAGCGTAGCGGGGGGGAATAACATTCAGTACTTC. It yields the protein CASSVAGGNNIQYF.

This clonotype was detected a few times. At one end the junction does not follow the germline gene, possibly because of a read error. This chain connects TRBV6-1 to TRBJ2-4; 8 nucleotides line up with TRBD2. Germline V gives CDR1 MNHNS, CDR2 SASEGT. This CDR3 is 16 amino acids long. The CDR3 is CASSEEGRGAKNTQYF. The CDR3 nucleotides are TGTGCCAGCAGCGAAGAGGGGCGGGGGGCGAAAAATACTCAGTACTTC.

This clonotype was found a few times. This sequence joins TRBV7-2 and TRBJ2-1; 9 bases match TRBD2. CDR1 is SGHTA, CDR2 FQGNSA, per germline. The CDR3 has 14 amino acids. V gave up 3 bases and J gave up 9 bases; unmatched junction bases: 6. The CDR3 bases are TGTGCCAGCAGCTTCCTAGCGGGACCGGGTGAGCAGTTCTTC. Its translation: CASSFLAGPGEQFF. Complete variable domain (other parts from reference TRBV7-2 and TRBJ2-1): GAGVSQSPSNKVTEKGKDVELRCDPISGHTALYWYRQSLGQGLEFLIYFQGNSAPDKSGLPSDRFSAERTGGSVSTLTIQRTQQEDSAVYLCASSFLAGPGEQFFGPGTRLTVL.

The V call is TRBV4-2, the J call TRBJ2-1, with 11 bases fitting TRBD2. The assigned J gene may be wrong: the sequence end matches TRBJ2-5 better. The CDR3 has 16 amino acids. CDR1 is LGHNA, CDR2 YNFKEQ, per germline. The CDR3 nucleotides are TGTGCCAGCAGCCAAGATCTAACTAGCGGGGGAGAGACCCAGTACTTC. Translation: CASSQDLTSGGETQYF.

The genes are TRBV12-3 or TRBV12-4 and TRBJ2-3; D is perhaps TRBD1 (5 bases). This CDR3 has 18 amino acids. V gave up 5 bases and J gave up 12 bases, with 33 bases separating them. This chain's CDR3 is CASSARGSGFRDTDIQYF. The CDR3 DNA sequence: TGTGCCAGCAGTGCCCGCGGCTCAGGGTTTCGAGACACAGACATTCAGTATTTT.

Judged by abundance, this clonotype is medium-sized. This rearrangement joins TRBV6-6 to TRBJ2-2, with no clear D. CDR3 length equals 14 residues. The ends were cut back, 6 bases at V and 4 bases at J, with 12 bases in the middle. Germline V gene sequence: CDR1 MNHNY, CDR2 SVGAGI (reference sequence). This chain's CDR3 is CASSYQPVTGELFF. The DNA of the CDR3 is TGTGCCAGCAGCTACCAACCCGTCACCGGGGAGCTGTTTTTT.

This clonotype was detected ten times or more. The V and J genes are TRBV12-5 and TRBJ2-5; a possible D gene is TRBD1 (5 bases). CDR1 is LGHNT, CDR2 FRNRAP, per germline. This CDR3 spans 15 amino acids. Between the trimmed V and J ends, which lost 3 bases and 5 bases, there was a span of 16 bases. The CDR3 coding sequence is TGTGCTAGTGGTTTCAGGGTAACGGCGGCGGAGACCCAGTACTTC. Amino acid sequence: CASGFRVTAAETQYF.

There are many counts of this clonotype. V and J are TRBV6-1 and TRBJ2-3; D remains unclear. CDR3 length: 13 residues. V was shortened by 7 bases and J by 1 base, with 9 bases between the two germline ends. Germline values: CDR1 MNHNS, CDR2 SASEGT. This CDR3 is CASIKLGTDTQYF. Written as DNA, the CDR3 is TGTGCCAGCATCAAGCTGGGCACAGATACGCAGTATTTT.

Judged by abundance, this clonotype is medium-sized. V and J are TRBV6-1 and TRBJ1-1, with a possible D match to TRBD1 (5 bases). CDR1 and CDR2 from the germline V gene are MNHNS and SASEGT. V lost 10 bases and J lost 1, with 16 bases in between. The CDR3 is 14 amino acids. The CDR3 coding sequence is TGTGCCATGACTGGGGGAGCCTCGAACACTGAAGCTTTCTTT. Translation gives CAMTGGASNTEAFF.

This sequence joins TRBV24-1 and TRBJ2-1; D is perhaps TRBD1 (7 bases). The last part of the DNA fits TRBJ2-5 better; the J call may be wrong. CDR3 length: 15 amino acids. The germline gives CDR1 KGHDR, CDR2 SFDVKD. The CDR3 protein is CATSDDGGGAETQYF. Written as DNA, the CDR3 is TGTGCCACCAGTGATGATGGAGGGGGCGCAGAGACCCAGTACTTC.

This clonotype has a count of ten or more. The J gene is TRBJ1-5, the V gene TRBV12-3 or TRBV12-4, with a weak D call TRBD1 (6 bases). The length of the CDR3 is 13 residues. V lost 8 bases to trimming and J lost 2 bases, with 10 bases between them. CDR3 amino acids: CASADSGNQPQHF. As DNA, the CDR3 is TGTGCCAGCGCGGACAGTGGCAATCAGCCCCAGCATTTT.

A word on this clonotype: The junction and the germline gene differ at one end; a read error may be behind it. The CDR3 reads CALGLQAVSTETQYF. The CDR3 DNA reads TGTGCCCTCGGCCTCCAAGCGGTGAGCACAGAGACGCAGTATTTT. This chain joins TRBV10-3 and TRBJ2-3; D is possibly TRBD2 (5 bases). The CDR3 runs to 15 residues. Germline V gene data show CDR1 as ENHRY and CDR2 as SYGVKD.

The V gene is TRBV6-1, the J gene TRBJ1-1; 10 nucleotides line up with TRBD1. Germline-derived CDR1 and CDR2 are MNHNS and SASEGT. CDR3 size: 15 residues. Trimming at V came to 2 bases and at J to 5 bases, leaving 5 bases not matched to a gene. This CDR3 is CASSEFRTGGTEAFF. The CDR3 DNA reads as TGTGCCAGCAGTGAATTCAGGACAGGGGGAACTGAAGCTTTCTTT.

The table lists this clonotype with a few counts. The chain employs TRBV11-2 and TRBJ2-1, with D unresolved. CDR3 length: 12 residues. Germline CDR1 reads SGHAT; CDR2 reads FQNNGV. V dropped 4 bases and J dropped 5 bases, with 6 bases sitting between them. The CDR3 DNA follows: TGTGCCAGCAGCTCCCTAAACAATGAGCAGTTCTTC. This encodes CASSSLNNEQFF. Filled out from reference TRBV11-2 and TRBJ2-1, the complete variable domain reads EAGVAQSPRYKIIEKRQSVAFWCNPISGHATLYWYQQILGQGPKLLIQFQNNGVVDDSQLPKDRFSAERLKGVDSTLKIQPAKLEDSAVYLCASSSLNNEQFFGPGTRLTVL.

V gene TRBV27 combines with J gene TRBJ2-7; TRBD2 matches 10 bases. V lost 1 base and J lost 5; bases outside the gene matches: 2. The CDR3 sequence is 14 residues long. Looked up from germline, CDR1 is MNHEY and CDR2 is SMNVEV (reference sequence). CDR3 DNA sequence: TGTGCCAGCAGTTTATTAGCGGGAGGCCACGAGCAGTACGTC. It translates to CASSLLAGGHEQYV.